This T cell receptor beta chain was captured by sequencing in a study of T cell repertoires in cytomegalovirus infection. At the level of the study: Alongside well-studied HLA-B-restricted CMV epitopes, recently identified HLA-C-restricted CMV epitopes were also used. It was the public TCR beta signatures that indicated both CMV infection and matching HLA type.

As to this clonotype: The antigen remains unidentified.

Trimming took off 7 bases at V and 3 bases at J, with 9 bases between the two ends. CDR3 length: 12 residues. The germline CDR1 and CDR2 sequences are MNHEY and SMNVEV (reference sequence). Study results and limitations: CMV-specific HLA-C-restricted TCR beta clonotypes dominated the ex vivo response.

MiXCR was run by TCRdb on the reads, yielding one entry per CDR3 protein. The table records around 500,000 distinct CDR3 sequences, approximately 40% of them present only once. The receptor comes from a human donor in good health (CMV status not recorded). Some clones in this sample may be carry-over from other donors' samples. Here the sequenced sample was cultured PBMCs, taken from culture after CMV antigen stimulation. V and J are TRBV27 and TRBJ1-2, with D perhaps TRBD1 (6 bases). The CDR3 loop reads CASIHRDYGYTF. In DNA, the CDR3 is TGTGCCAGCATCCACAGGGACTATGGCTACACCTTC.